The 23 T cell receptor beta chains in this list originate from one sample, sequenced in a study of blood T cell repertoires in COVID-19. The method was immunoSEQ multiplex PCR; TCRdb's version includes in-frame clones alone and lacks a portion of them. The table has roughly 200,000 clones, about 84% seen once; the top ten hold about 8.3%. Sequenced: peripheral blood. The receptors shown here come from an elderly woman with COVID-19, enrolled during active disease.

The V and J genes are TRBV29-1 and TRBJ1-1, with D possibly TRBD1 on 6 matching bases. Germline V gene data show CDR1 as SQVTM and CDR2 as ANQGSEA. The CDR3 consists of 17 residues. Trimming pared 4 bases from V and 6 bases from J, leaving 27 bases between. DNA of the CDR3: TGCAGCGTTGTTAAGGTTTACAGGACAGTCGGAAGCTCTGAAGCTTTCTTT. Its translation is CSVVKVYRTVGSSEAFF.

The CDR3 is CASSVAGGRLVSYNEQFF. The DNA of the CDR3 is TGTGCCAGCAGCGTAGCGGGAGGGCGACTGGTCTCCTACAATGAGCAGTTCTTC. This chain joins TRBV9 and TRBJ2-1; TRBD2 agrees at 8 bases. The CDR3 spans 18 residues. Germline V gene data show CDR1 as SGDLS and CDR2 as YYNGEE. V shed 0 bases, J shed 0 bases, and the junction held 8 bases outside the gene matches.

Many counts were recorded for this clone. The CDR3 here is CASSPILTGGAYTF. In DNA, the CDR3 is TGTGCCAGCAGCCCCATTCTCACAGGGGGCGCCTACACCTTC. The V gene is TRBV7-9, the J gene TRBJ1-2, with 9 bases fitting TRBD1. The V segment lost 5 bases and the J segment 10 bases; nucleotides outside the gene matches: 11. CDR3 length equals 14 residues. CDR1 and CDR2 from the germline V gene are SEHNR and FQNEAQ (reference sequence).

The V call is TRBV5-5, the J call TRBJ1-4, with 7 bases matching TRBD1. Germline V CDR1 and CDR2: SGHKS, YYEKEE (reference sequence). After removal of 1 base from V and 6 bases from J, the junction contained 6 bases not matched to a gene. CDR3 length: 15 amino acids. CDR3 loop: CASSLPGTVDEKLFF. The DNA of the CDR3 is TGTGCCAGCAGCTTGCCGGGGACAGTGGATGAAAAACTGTTTTTT.

This chain joins TRBV7-9 and TRBJ1-4; D is ambiguous. Germline CDR1 is SEHNR and CDR2 is FQNEAQ (reference sequence). The CDR3 consists of 12 residues. With 8 bases removed from V and 4 bases from J, the gap between germline ends came to 8 bases. CDR3 protein: CASQDYNEKLFF. Here the CDR3 DNA reads TGTGCCAGCCAAGACTATAATGAAAAACTGTTTTTT. The variable domain in full, with the rest retrieved from reference TRBV7-9 and TRBJ1-4, is DTGVSQNPRHKITKRGQNVTFRCDPISEHNRLYWYRQTLGQGPEFLTYFQNEAQLEKSRLLSDRFSAERPKGSFSTLEIQRTEQGDSAMYLCASQDYNEKLFFGSGTQLSVL.

DNA for the CDR3: TGTGCCAGCAGTGAGACGTCCCCCGGGACAGGTCAACCCCTCCACTTT. Its protein product is CASSETSPGTGQPLHF. V usage is TRBV6-1 and J usage is TRBJ1-6; 8 nucleotides match TRBD1. This CDR3 is built from 16 residues. Germline loops: CDR1 MNHNS, CDR2 SASEGT. Trimming took 3 bases from V and 12 from J; bases not matched to a gene: 13.

This chain joins TRBV4-1 and TRBJ1-3; D perhaps matches TRBD1 (5 bases). Trimming cost V 0 bases and J 4 bases, with 10 bases left between them. This CDR3 comprises 15 residues. Germline V CDR1 and CDR2: MGHRA, YSYEKL. CDR3 in DNA: TGCGCCAGCAGCCAAGAAGGGGTAGGAGGAAACACCATATATTTT. It specifies CASSQEGVGGNTIYF.

This rearrangement joins TRBV5-5 to TRBJ1-1; possibly TRBD1 for D (5 bases). The CDR3 consists of 15 residues. The germline V gene has CDR1 SGHKS and CDR2 YYEKEE (reference sequence). With 0 bases removed from V and 4 bases from J, the gap between germline ends came to 13 bases. CDR3 amino acids: CASSLASAGGTEAFF. The CDR3 DNA follows: TGTGCCAGCAGCTTGGCCTCGGCCGGGGGCACTGAAGCTTTCTTT.

The chain has TRBV19 and TRBJ1-1, with D uncertain. The CDR3 runs 13 residues. Trimming took off 7 bases at V and 4 bases at J, with 13 bases between the two ends. Germline-derived CDR1 and CDR2 are LNHDA and SQIVND (reference sequence). The CDR3 sequence: CASTREVATEAFF. In nucleotides, the CDR3 is TGTGCCAGTACGAGAGAGGTGGCCACTGAAGCTTTCTTT. Full variable domain (outside the CDR3, taken from reference TRBV19 and TRBJ1-1): DGGITQSPKYLFRKEGQNVTLSCEQNLNHDAMYWYRQDPGQGLRLIYYSQIVNDFQKGDIAEGYSVSREKKESFPLTVTSAQKNPTAFYLCASTREVATEAFFGQGTRLTVV.

Only one count was recorded for this clone. The chain couples TRBV19 to TRBJ1-4; TRBD1 matches 10 bases. The CDR3 extends over 13 amino acids. Germline trimming cut 9 bases from V and 8 bases from J; bases unmatched to any gene: 6. The V gene's germline CDR1 is LNHDA and CDR2 SQIVND (reference sequence). Here the CDR3 reads CARGDRGQEKLFF. The CDR3 nucleotides read TGTGCCAGGGGAGACAGGGGGCAGGAAAAACTGTTTTTT.

This clone was observed many times. CDR3 region: CASKFAGTLQETQYF. The DNA of the CDR3 is TGTGCCAGTAAGTTTGCCGGGACACTGCAAGAGACCCAGTACTTC. This rearrangement joins TRBV27 to TRBJ2-5, with D perhaps matching TRBD1 (6 bases). The CDR3 is 15 residues long. The germline CDR1 and CDR2 sequences are MNHEY and SMNVEV (reference sequence). The ends were cut back, 9 bases at V and 2 bases at J, with 19 bases in the middle.

The J gene is TRBJ2-7, the V gene TRBV7-2; D uncertain. From germline, CDR1 is SGHTA and CDR2 FQGNSA. Trimming left V 5 bases short and J 0 bases short, with 2 bases between. The CDR3 length is 11 residues. In nucleotides, the CDR3 is TGTGCCAGCAGCCGCTCCTACGAGCAGTACTTC. This sequence encodes CASSRSYEQYF.

V and J are TRBV5-1 and TRBJ2-6, with D unresolved. V was clipped by 6 bases and J by 4 bases, with 14 bases between them. CDR1 and CDR2 from the germline V gene are SGHRS and YFSETQ. This CDR3 region has 15 residues. This chain's CDR3 is CASTQASAGANVLTF. The CDR3 coding sequence is TGCGCCAGCACCCAGGCTTCGGCCGGGGCCAACGTCCTGACTTTC.

This clone was seen just once. The rearrangement uses TRBV2 and TRBJ2-1; possibly TRBD2 for D (6 bases). Trimming left V 11 bases short and J 9 bases short, with 14 bases between. Germline V CDR1 and CDR2: SNHLY, FYNNEI. This CDR3 is 11 amino acids long. CDR3 nucleotides: TGTGCCGCGACGTCGGGGGTTGAGCAGTTCTTC. It specifies CAATSGVEQFF.

This CDR3 reads CATSDNGGENYEQYF. CDR3 DNA sequence: TGTGCCACCAGTGATAATGGGGGGGAAAACTACGAGCAGTACTTC. This chain connects TRBV24-1 to TRBJ2-7; 7 nucleotides line up with TRBD2. Germline CDR1 and CDR2: KGHDR and SFDVKD. The CDR3 extends over 15 amino acids. Germline trimming cut 3 bases from V and 3 bases from J; bases unmatched to any gene: 7.

The rearrangement joins TRBV5-4 to TRBJ1-4; TRBD1 is a possible D gene (6 bases). Germline loops: CDR1 SGHNT, CDR2 YYREEE (reference sequence). The CDR3 length is 14 residues. V was trimmed by 3 bases and J by 8 bases, leaving 14 bases between them. The DNA for the CDR3 is TGTGCCAGCAGCTCGAGGGGGTTAAGCGAAAAACTGTTTTTT. The encoded protein is CASSSRGLSEKLFF.

Remarks on this clone: The conserved closing phenylalanine or tryptophan is absent in this CDR3, likely reflecting a read error. The DNA is omitted, as the CDR3 cannot be located on it reliably, and the CDR3 follows TCRdb's listing. The chain carries TRBV28 and TRBJ1-1; TRBD1, as called in the table, went unchecked against the DNA. The CDR3 numbers 14 amino acids, ends counted. CDR1 and CDR2 (germline): MDHEN, SYDVKM. CDR3 amino acids: CASSLATSGVLVTP.

This clone was seen more than once but under ten times. The chain joins TRBV4-1 to TRBJ2-5; 8 nucleotides line up with TRBD2. Germline V gene sequence: CDR1 MGHRA, CDR2 YSYEKL. V shed 5 bases, J shed 5 bases, and the junction held 13 bases outside the gene matches. The CDR3 loop spans 16 amino acids. In nucleotides, the CDR3 is TGCGCCAGCAGCTCTCACGGAGTAGCGGGGTTGGAGACCCAGTACTTC. Translated: CASSSHGVAGLETQYF.

As DNA, the CDR3 is TGTGCCAGCAGTGACCTGGGGCGGGGGGGCGCTGAGCAGTTCTTC. Translation: CASSDLGRGGAEQFF. The chain is built from TRBV6-4 and TRBJ2-1, with 9 bases matching TRBD2. The CDR3 contains 15 residues. Germline V gene data show CDR1 as MRHNA and CDR2 as SNTAGT. J was trimmed by 9 bases and V by 2 bases; bases with no gene match: 8.

The chain joins TRBV6-6 to TRBJ2-1, with TRBD2 as a possible D gene (5 bases). The germline V and J ends were trimmed by 6 bases and 8 bases, with 11 bases remaining between them. CDR3 length equals 12 residues. The germline gives CDR1 MNHNY, CDR2 SVGAGI (reference sequence). The CDR3 here is CASSPGSYEQFF. CDR3 DNA: TGTGCCAGCAGCCCGGGGTCGTATGAGCAGTTCTTC.

In this sample, this clone turned up once. V and J are TRBV7-2 and TRBJ2-3, with 10 bases aligning to TRBD2. J gave up 8 bases and V 4 bases, and 9 bases lay outside the gene matches. The CDR3 is 15 amino acids. Germline loops: CDR1 SGHTA, CDR2 FQGNSA. The CDR3 DNA reads as TGTGCCAGCAGCTCATTAGCGGGAGGTCAGGGTACGCAGTATTTT. Its translation: CASSSLAGGQGTQYF. The full variable domain, in which reference TRBV7-2 and TRBJ2-3 provide the parts outside the CDR3, is GAGVSQSPSNKVTEKGKDVELRCDPISGHTALYWYRQSLGQGLEFLIYFQGNSAPDKSGLPSDRFSAERTGGSVSTLTIQRTQQEDSAVYLCASSSLAGGQGTQYFGPGTRLTVL.

The V call is TRBV19, the J call TRBJ2-5; TRBD2 matches at 8 bases. CDR3 size: 15 residues. Germline V gives CDR1 LNHDA, CDR2 SQIVND (reference sequence). The V segment lost 8 bases and the J segment 7 bases; nucleotides outside the gene matches: 15. The CDR3 is CASGFGGGTTGTQYF. The CDR3 DNA is TGTGCCAGTGGTTTCGGGGGGGGTACTACGGGGACCCAGTACTTC.

The chain is built from TRBV15 and TRBJ2-3, with 9 bases lining up with TRBD2. Unmatched junction bases numbered 7, after V lost 3 bases and J lost 6 bases. Germline CDR1 is LNHNV and CDR2 is YYDKDF (reference sequence). This CDR3 contains 15 residues. The CDR3 loop reads CATSRAGTSLDTQYF. The CDR3 DNA reads TGTGCCACCAGCAGGGCCGGGACTAGCCTTGATACGCAGTATTTT.